This T cell receptor beta chain was recovered during a study of T-cell memory formation after mild COVID-19. Regarding the study as a whole: Those CD4+ clones that contracted were mainly in CM and EM (CD8+ ones in EMRA). Cross-reactive memory seemingly joined, as some responding clones were found in pre-infection memory.

MiXCR was run by TCRdb on the 5' RACE reads, yielding one entry per CDR3 protein. Of roughly 170,000 distinct CDR3 sequences in the sample, approximately 17% were seen once. The CDR3 runs 15 residues. Germline CDR1 reads SGHTA; CDR2 reads FQGNSA. Trimming at V came to 5 bases and at J to 4 bases, leaving 5 bases not matched to a gene. Concerning this clonotype: As yet, its antigen is unknown.

The chain recombines TRBV7-2 with TRBJ2-1, with TRBD2 matching 10 bases. This sequence was found in a man aged 18 to 29 who had mild COVID-19 (a few samples of this study predate the infection). Cell type and time point are not known. Sequencing used PBMCs or a T cell subset sorted from them (not recorded which). This CDR3 is CASSLKRGGYNEQFF. For the CDR3, the DNA is TGTGCCAGCAGCCTAAAGCGGGGGGGATACAATGAGCAGTTCTTC.